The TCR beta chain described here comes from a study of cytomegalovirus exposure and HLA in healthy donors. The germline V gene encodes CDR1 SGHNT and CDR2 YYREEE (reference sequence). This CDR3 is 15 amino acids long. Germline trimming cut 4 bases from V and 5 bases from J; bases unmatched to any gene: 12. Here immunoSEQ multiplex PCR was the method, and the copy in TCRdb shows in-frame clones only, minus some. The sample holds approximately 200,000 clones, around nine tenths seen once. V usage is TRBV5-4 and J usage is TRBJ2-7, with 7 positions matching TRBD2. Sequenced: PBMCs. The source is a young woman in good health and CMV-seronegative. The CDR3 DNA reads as TGTGCCAGCAGCGCGGTAGGCGGGACTAAGCACGAGCAGTACTTC. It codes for CASSAVGGTKHEQYF.